This T cell receptor beta chain was sequenced during a study of blood T cell repertoires in COVID-19. Overall study: Collection of acute and convalescent COVID-19 samples took place in the United States, Italy and Spain.

Source study methods: Estimation of nucleated cell counts was performed using reference gene primer amplification. The repertoire was sequenced with immunoSEQ multiplex PCR; TCRdb's copy has only in-frame clones and lacks some. The DNA was the basis for D and trimming; V, J and clone size are from that table. Altogether fewer than 350,000 clones are present, about nine tenths being singletons, with the ten largest covering approximately 10%. Trimming pared 2 bases from V and 7 bases from J, leaving 15 bases between. Germline V gives CDR1 SGHVS, CDR2 FNYEAQ. The CDR3 sequence is 15 residues long. V gene TRBV7-6 combines with J gene TRBJ1-5, with D possibly matching TRBD1 (6 bases). Sequencing was performed on peripheral blood. This sequence was found in a man aged 30 to 45 with COVID-19, enrolled during active disease. The CDR3 is CASSLYQGLEQPQHF. In nucleotides, the CDR3 is TGTGCCAGCAGCTTATACCAGGGGTTGGAGCAGCCCCAGCATTTT.